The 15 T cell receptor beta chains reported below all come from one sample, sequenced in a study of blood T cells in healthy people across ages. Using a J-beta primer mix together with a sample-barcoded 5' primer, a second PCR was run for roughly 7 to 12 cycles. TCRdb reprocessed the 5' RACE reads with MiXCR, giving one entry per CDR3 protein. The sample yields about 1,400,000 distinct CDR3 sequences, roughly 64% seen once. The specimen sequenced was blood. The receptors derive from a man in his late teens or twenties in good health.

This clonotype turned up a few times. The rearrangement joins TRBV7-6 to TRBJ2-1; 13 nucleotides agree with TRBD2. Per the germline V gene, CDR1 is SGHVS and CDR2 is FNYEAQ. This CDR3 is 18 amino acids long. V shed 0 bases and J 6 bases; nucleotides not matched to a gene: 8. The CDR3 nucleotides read TGTGCCAGCAGCTTAGCGGTTGGCGGGACTAGCGGGATCAATGAGCAGTTCTTC. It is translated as CASSLAVGGTSGINEQFF.

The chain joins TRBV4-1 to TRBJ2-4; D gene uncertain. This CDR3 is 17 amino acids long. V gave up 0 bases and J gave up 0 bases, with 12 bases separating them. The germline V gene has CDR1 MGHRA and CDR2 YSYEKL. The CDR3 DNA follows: TGCGCCAGCAGCCAAGATAGTGGATCCATAGCCAAAAACATTCAGTACTTC. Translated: CASSQDSGSIAKNIQYF.

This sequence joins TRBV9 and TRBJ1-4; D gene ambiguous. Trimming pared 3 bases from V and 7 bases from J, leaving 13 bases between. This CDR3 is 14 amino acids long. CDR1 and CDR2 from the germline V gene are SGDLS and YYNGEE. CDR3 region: CASSATDAGEKLFF. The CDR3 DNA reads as TGTGCCAGCAGCGCAACGGACGCGGGTGAAAAACTGTTTTTT.

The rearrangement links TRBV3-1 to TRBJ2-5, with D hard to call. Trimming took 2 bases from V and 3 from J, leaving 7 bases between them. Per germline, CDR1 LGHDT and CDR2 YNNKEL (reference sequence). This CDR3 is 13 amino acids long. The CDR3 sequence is CASSQLGEETQYF. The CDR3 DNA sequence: TGTGCCAGCAGCCAACTCGGCGAAGAGACCCAGTACTTC.

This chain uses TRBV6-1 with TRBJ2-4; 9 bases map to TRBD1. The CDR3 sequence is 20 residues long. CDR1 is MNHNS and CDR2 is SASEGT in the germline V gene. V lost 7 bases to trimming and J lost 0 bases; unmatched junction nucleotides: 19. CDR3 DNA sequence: TGTGCCAGCATCTTCAGTGAACAGGGGGCCAATCGGGGAGCCAAAAACATTCAGTACTTC. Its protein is CASIFSEQGANRGAKNIQYF.

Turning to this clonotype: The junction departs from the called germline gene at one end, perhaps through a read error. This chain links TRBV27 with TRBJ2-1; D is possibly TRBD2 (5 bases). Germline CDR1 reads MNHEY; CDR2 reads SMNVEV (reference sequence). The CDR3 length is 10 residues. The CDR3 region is CVTGYNEQFF. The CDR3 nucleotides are TGCGTCACGGGGTACAATGAGCAGTTCTTC.

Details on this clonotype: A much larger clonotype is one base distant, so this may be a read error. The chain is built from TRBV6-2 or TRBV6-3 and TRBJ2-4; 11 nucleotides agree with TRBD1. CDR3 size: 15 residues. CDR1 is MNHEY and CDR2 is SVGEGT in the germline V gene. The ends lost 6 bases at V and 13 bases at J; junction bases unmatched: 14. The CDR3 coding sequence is TGTGCCAGCAGAGGCCCGGACAGGGGGCGTTTCGGGCAGTACTTC. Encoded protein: CASRGPDRGRFGQYF.

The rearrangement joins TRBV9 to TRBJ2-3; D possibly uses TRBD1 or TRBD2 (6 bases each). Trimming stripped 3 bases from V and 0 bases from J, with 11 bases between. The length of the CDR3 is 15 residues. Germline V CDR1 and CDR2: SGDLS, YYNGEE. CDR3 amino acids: CASSGGGLSTDTQYF. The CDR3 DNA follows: TGTGCCAGCAGCGGTGGGGGGCTAAGCACAGATACGCAGTATTTT.

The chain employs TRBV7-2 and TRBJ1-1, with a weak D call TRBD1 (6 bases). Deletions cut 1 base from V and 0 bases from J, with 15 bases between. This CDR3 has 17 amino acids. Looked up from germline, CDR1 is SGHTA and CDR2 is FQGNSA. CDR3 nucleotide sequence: TGTGCCAGCAGCTTAGTTGGGTCAGGGGCCATGAACACTGAAGCTTTCTTT. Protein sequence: CASSLVGSGAMNTEAFF.

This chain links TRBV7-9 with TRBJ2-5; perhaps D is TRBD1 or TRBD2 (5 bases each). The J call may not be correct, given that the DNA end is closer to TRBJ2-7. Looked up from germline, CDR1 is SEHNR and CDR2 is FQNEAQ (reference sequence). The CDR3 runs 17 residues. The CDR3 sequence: CASSLTSTSGGRYEQYF. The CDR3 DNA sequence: TGTGCCAGCAGCTTAACCAGTACTAGTGGGGGACGATACGAGCAGTACTTC.

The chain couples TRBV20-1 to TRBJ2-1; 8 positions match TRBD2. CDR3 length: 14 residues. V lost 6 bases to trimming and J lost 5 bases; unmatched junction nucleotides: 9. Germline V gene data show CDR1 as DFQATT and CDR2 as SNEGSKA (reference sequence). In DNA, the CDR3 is TGCAGTGCGGAGAGCGGGAGCGCCCACAATGAGCAGTTCTTC. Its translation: CSAESGSAHNEQFF.

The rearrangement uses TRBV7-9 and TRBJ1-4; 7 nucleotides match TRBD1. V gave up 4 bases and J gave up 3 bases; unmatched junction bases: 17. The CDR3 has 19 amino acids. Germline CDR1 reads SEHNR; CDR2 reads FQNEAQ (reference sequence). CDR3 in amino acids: CASSWTRDSPDSPNEKLFF. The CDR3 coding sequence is TGTGCCAGCAGCTGGACCCGGGACAGTCCCGACTCCCCTAATGAAAAACTGTTTTTT. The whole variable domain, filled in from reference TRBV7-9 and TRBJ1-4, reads DTGVSQNPRHKITKRGQNVTFRCDPISEHNRLYWYRQTLGQGPEFLTYFQNEAQLEKSRLLSDRFSAERPKGSFSTLEIQRTEQGDSAMYLCASSWTRDSPDSPNEKLFFGSGTQLSVL.

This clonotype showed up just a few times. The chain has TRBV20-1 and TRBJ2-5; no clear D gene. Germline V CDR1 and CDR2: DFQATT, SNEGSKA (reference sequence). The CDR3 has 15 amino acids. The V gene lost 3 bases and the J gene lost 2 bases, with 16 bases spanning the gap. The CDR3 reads CSASTLFFSQETQYF. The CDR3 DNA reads TGCAGTGCTAGTACGTTGTTCTTCTCTCAAGAGACCCAGTACTTC.

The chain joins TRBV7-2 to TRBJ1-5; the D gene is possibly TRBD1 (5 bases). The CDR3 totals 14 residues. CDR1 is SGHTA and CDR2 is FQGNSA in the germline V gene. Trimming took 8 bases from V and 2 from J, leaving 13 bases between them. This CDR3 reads CASPQGTRNQPQHF. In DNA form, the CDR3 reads TGTGCCAGCCCTCAGGGAACGCGCAATCAGCCCCAGCATTTT. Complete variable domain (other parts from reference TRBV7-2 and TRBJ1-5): GAGVSQSPSNKVTEKGKDVELRCDPISGHTALYWYRQSLGQGLEFLIYFQGNSAPDKSGLPSDRFSAERTGGSVSTLTIQRTQQEDSAVYLCASPQGTRNQPQHFGDGTRLSIL.

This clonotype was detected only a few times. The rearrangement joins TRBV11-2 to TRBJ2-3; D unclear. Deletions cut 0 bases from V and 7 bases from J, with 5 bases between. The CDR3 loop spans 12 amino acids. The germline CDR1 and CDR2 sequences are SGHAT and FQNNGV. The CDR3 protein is CASSLDGNTQYF. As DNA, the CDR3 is TGTGCCAGCAGCTTAGATGGGAATACGCAGTATTTT. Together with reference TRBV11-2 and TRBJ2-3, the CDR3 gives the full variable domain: EAGVAQSPRYKIIEKRQSVAFWCNPISGHATLYWYQQILGQGPKLLIQFQNNGVVDDSQLPKDRFSAERLKGVDSTLKIQPAKLEDSAVYLCASSLDGNTQYFGPGTRLTVL.